The clone carrying this T cell receptor (beta chain) was counted a few times. The repertoire was sequenced with immunoSEQ multiplex PCR; TCRdb's copy has only in-frame clones and lacks some. The repertoire includes about 300,000 clones, approximately 76% of them detected once, and about 6% sits in the top ten. The sample is drawn from a study of cytotoxic CD8 clonotypes in ibrutinib-treated CLL. V was pared by 0 bases and J by 3 bases, with 11 bases between. CDR1 and CDR2 from the germline V gene are MGHRA and YSYEKL. This CDR3 has 15 amino acids. This sample comprised PBMCs, obtained at disease progression, from a patient treated with ibrutinib. The genes are TRBV4-1 and TRBJ1-1, with D perhaps TRBD1 (5 bases). The receptor comes from a human donor with chronic lymphocytic leukemia. The CDR3 spells CASSQDRAGHTEAFF. CDR3 nucleotides: TGCGCCAGCAGCCAAGATCGGGCAGGGCACACTGAAGCTTTCTTT.